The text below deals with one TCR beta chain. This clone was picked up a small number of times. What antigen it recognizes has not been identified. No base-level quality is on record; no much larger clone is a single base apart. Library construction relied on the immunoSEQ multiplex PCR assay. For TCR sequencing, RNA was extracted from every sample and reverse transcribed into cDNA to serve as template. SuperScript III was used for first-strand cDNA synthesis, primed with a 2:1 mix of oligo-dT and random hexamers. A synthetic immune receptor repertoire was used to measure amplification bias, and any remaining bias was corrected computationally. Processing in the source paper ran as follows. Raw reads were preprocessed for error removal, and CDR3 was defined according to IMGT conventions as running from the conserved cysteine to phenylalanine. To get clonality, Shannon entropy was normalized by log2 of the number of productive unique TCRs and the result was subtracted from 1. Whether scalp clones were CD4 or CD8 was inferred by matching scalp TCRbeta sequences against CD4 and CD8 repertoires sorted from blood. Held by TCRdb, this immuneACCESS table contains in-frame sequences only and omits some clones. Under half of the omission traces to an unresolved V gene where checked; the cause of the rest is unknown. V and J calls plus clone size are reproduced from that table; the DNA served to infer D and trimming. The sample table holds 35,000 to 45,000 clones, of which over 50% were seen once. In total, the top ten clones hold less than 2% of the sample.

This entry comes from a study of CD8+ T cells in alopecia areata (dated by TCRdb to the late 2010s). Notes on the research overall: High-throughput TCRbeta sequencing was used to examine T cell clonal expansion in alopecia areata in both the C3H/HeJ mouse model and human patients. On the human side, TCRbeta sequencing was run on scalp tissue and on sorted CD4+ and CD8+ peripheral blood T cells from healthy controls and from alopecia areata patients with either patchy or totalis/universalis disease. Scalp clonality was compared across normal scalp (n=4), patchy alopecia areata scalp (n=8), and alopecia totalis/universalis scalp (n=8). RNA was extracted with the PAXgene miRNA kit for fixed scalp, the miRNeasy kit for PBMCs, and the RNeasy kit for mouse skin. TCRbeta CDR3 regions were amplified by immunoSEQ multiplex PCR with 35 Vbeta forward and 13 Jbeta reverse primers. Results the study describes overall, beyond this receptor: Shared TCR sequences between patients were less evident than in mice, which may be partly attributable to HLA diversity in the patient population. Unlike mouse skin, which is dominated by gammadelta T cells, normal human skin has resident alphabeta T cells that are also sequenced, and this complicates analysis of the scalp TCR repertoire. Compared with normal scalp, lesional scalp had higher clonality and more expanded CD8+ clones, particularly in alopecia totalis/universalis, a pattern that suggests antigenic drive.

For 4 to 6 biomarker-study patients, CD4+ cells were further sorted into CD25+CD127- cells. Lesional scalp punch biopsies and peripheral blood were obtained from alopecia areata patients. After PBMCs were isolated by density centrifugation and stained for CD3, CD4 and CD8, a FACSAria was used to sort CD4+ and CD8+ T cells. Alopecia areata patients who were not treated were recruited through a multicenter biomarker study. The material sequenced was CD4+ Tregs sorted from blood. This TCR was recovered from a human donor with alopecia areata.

DNA sequence: TGTGCCAGCAGTGGACGGGGGTCCTATGGCTACACCTTC. It translates to CASSGRGSYGYTF. The sequence links TRBV2 to TRBJ1-2; the D segment could be TRBD1, given 5 matching bases. Looking up the germline V gene yields CDR1 SNHLY and CDR2 FYNNEI. V loses 4 bases, J loses 4 bases, and the germline ends lie 10 bases apart. The CDR3 goes from the cysteine to the phenylalanine over 13 residues. Of the read, only the CDR3 DNA is kept; its 39 bases are in frame from base 1. Here the CDR3 is joined to the reference TRBV2 and TRBJ1-2 genes, and the full variable domain is: EPEVTQTPSHQVTQMGQEVILRCVPISNHLYFYWYRQILGQKVEFLVSFYNNEISEKSEIFDDQFSVERPDGSNFTLKIRSTKLEDSAMYFCASSGRGSYGYTFGSGTRLTVV.